This T cell receptor (beta chain) was obtained from a study of monozygotic twins with inflammatory bowel disease (dated by TCRdb to between 2018 and 2021). Regarding the complete study: In total, about 30 monozygotic twin pairs made up the full study: 19 Danish pairs, all IBD-discordant, plus nine German pairs, of which four were IBD-concordant and five were IBD-discordant. Each individual had, on average, about 151 000 unique TCRalpha sequences and 181 000 unique TCRbeta sequences available for analysis. The search for disease-associated traits relied mainly on comparing IBD patients with their genetically identical healthy co-twins within discordant pairs. Broad study findings and their caveats: A decrease in TCRbeta repertoire diversity, as measured by inverse Simpson index, was observed in IBD patients compared with their healthy co-twins. Because patients were on differing immunosuppressive treatments, the repertoires may have picked up extra background noise and inter-individual variability. No difference in repertoire similarity was observed between concordant and discordant twins, possibly owing to limited statistical power. Fewer clonotypes were shared with other individuals by IBD patients than by healthy twins, most markedly in patients showing signs of disease activity. Distinction between different T cell subtypes could not be achieved in the analysis. No single strong signal or clonotype linked to IBD turned up in the results, so the idea that one exists was not supported.

CDR1 and CDR2, per the germline V gene, are SGHTA and FQGNSA. The cysteine opens and the phenylalanine closes a CDR3 of 13 amino acids. This entry has no DNA. Receptor libraries were prepared by 5' RACE. Each TCR library was prepared from 3,000 to 4,000 ng of total RNA. cDNA was synthesized with SMARTScribe reverse transcriptase in eight separate reactions per sample. During cDNA synthesis, unique molecular identifiers containing a 6-nucleotide sample barcode were introduced by template switching. Two nested PCRs of about 15 and 9 cycles amplified the TCRalpha and TCRbeta cDNA, and bead purification followed each PCR. Before amplification, the cDNA was treated with uracil DNA-glycosylase and purified using the QIAquick PCR purification kit. In the second PCR, Illumina TruSeq-compatible adapters and sample-specific barcodes were added. TapeStation and Qubit were used to check library quality and concentration, and 4 to 6 ng of each library was pooled. The pooled libraries were sequenced with 2 x 100 bp reads and custom sequencing primers on an Illumina HiSeq2500 single-index Rapid Run. Per the original workflow: UMI-based consensus assembly with MiGEC version 1.2.6 was used to correct PCR and sequencing errors. MiXCR version 2.1.1 was used for V(D)J alignment, clonotype assembly and CDR3 extraction. To normalise gene usage, clonotype sharing and MAIT/NKT TCR abundance, the top 1000, 10 000 and 20 000 clonotypes in each sample were analysed. Diversity was computed as the inverse Simpson index with the vegan R package after downsampling to 27 000 UMIs. Paired Mann-Whitney U tests were applied to discordant twin pairs, with Benjamini-Hochberg correction for multiple testing. Reprocessed by TCRdb, the reads give a single entry per CDR3 protein sequence, without DNA. In this record, the V and J calls reflect TCRdb's handling and not the investigators' own analysis. The sample's own table lists under 350,000 distinct CDR3 sequences. Jointly, the top ten make up over 5% of the sample.

From each donor, a roughly 2.5 ml peripheral blood sample was collected into PAXgene tubes and stored at -80 degrees C. Without any T cell sorting, total RNA was extracted from whole blood using the PAXgene blood miRNA kit on an automated QIAcube. Peripheral blood from monozygotic twin pairs, either concordant or discordant for inflammatory bowel disease, underwent deep TCRalpha and TCRbeta repertoire profiling that used unique molecular barcoding. Smoking habits were recorded for all twin pairs, and each individual was classified as a current, former or never smoker. Note on this clonotype: Its cognate antigen has yet to be identified.

The rearranged segments are TRBV7-2 and TRBJ1-5. The material sequenced was blood. The TCR comes from a human donor with ulcerative colitis or Crohn's disease, or a healthy co-twin of an affected twin (not recorded which). Here the CDR3 is given as CASSGRANQPQHF. Extended through the reference TRBV7-2 and TRBJ1-5 proteins, this CDR3 yields the full variable domain: GAGVSQSPSNKVTEKGKDVELRCDPISGHTALYWYRQSLGQGLEFLIYFQGNSAPDKSGLPSDRFSAERTGGSVSTLTIQRTQQEDSAVYLCASSGRANQPQHFGDGTRLSIL.